This TCR beta chain was documented in a study of molecular identifiers for immune sequencing clone quantification. Both previously described methods and listed TCR primers were employed to make bulk TCR libraries. Using its own MiXCR run on the PCR reads, TCRdb lists one record per CDR3 protein. Among just under 650,000 distinct CDR3 sequences listed, just under 20% were seen once. Overall study results and limits: Highly expanded clone sizes could be underestimated by identical TCR molecules that share a barcode.

Researchers sorted naive CD8 T cells as cells that were CD8+CD4-CCR7+CD45RA+. V was cut by 10 bases and J by 3 bases, with 19 bases left in between. The CDR3 extends over 15 amino acids. Germline values: CDR1 LNHDA, CDR2 SQIVND (reference sequence). This clonotype was observed a handful of times. The antigen is not known. The V gene is TRBV19, the J gene TRBJ2-1; D is uncertain. The sequencing input was naive CD8+ T cells from blood, with Jurkat cell RNA spiked in. The subset was: FACS-sorted CD8+CD4-CCR7+CD45RA+ naive T cells. The source of this sequence is a human donor in good health. Some libraries in this study had Jurkat cell RNA spiked in. The CDR3 DNA reads as TGTGCCACCAGTCCTACAGAATCAGTCTACAATGAGCAGTTCTTC. This encodes CATSPTESVYNEQFF.